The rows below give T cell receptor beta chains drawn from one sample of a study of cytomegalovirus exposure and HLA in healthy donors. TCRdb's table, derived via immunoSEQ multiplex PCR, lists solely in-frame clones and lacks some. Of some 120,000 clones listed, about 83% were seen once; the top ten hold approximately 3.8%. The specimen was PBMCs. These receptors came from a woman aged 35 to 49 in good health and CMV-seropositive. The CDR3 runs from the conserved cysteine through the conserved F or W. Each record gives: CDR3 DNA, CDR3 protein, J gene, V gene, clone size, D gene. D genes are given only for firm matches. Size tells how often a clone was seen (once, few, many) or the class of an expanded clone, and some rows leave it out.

TGTGCTAGTGTTCGCTCGGAGGGCCAGGACACCGGGGAGCTGTTTTTT	CASVRSEGQDTGELFF	TRBJ2-2	TRBV12-5	-	-
TGTGCCAGCAGGGGGGGAGGGACAAACTATGGCTACACCTTC	CASRGGGTNYGYTF	TRBJ1-2	TRBV28	-	-
TGTGCCAGCAGTTTACTAGCGGGAGAGACCCAGTACTTC	CASSLLAGETQYF	TRBJ2-5	TRBV27	few	TRBD2
TGTGCCACCCTAACCTCCCCGTCCTACGAGCAGTACTTC	CATLTSPSYEQYF	TRBJ2-7	TRBV2	-	-
TGTGCCTGGAGTTTACCCGGGACAGGGGGGTACGAGCAGTACTTC	CAWSLPGTGGYEQYF	TRBJ2-7	TRBV30	-	TRBD1
TGTGCCTGGAGTGTATCAGGCTACACCGGGGAGCTGTTTTTT	CAWSVSGYTGELFF	TRBJ2-2	TRBV30	-	-
TGCAGTGCTAGAGATCACTACGAGCAGTACTTC	CSARDHYEQYF	TRBJ2-7	TRBV20-1	-	-
TGTGCCAGCAGTTCTTTGGCTAGCGGTTCCTACGAGCAGTACTTC	CASSSLASGSYEQYF	TRBJ2-7	TRBV27	once	TRBD2
TGTGCCAGCAGTTTAGGGGGACTCACAGATACGCAGTATTTT	CASSLGGLTDTQYF	TRBJ2-3	TRBV27	-	-
TGCAGCGTTGAAGGTTCTCAGGGGGCGAGGACAGATACGCAGTATTTT	CSVEGSQGARTDTQYF	TRBJ2-3	TRBV29-1	-	TRBD1
TGTGCCAGCAGTGACCGGGGGGGGGCGAATTCACCCCTCCACTTT	CASSDRGGANSPLHF	TRBJ1-6	TRBV2	-	-
TGCGCCAGCAGTGAGAAAGTGTGGTCTAACGAGCAGTACTTC	CASSEKVWSNEQYF	TRBJ2-7	TRBV10-1	-	-
TGTGCCAGCAGTTTACAGGCGGGTCAGCCCCAGCATTTT	CASSLQAGQPQHF	TRBJ1-5	TRBV27	-	-
TGTGCCAGCAGCTTCGGGACTAGCGGGAGGATGGGCGAGCAGTACTTC	CASSFGTSGRMGEQYF	TRBJ2-7	TRBV7-2	-	TRBD2
TGCGCCAGCAGGTCGGCGGGTCCAGCGAACACCGGGGAGCTGTTTTTT	CASRSAGPANTGELFF	TRBJ2-2	TRBV5-1	-	-
TGCAGGGTAGGCACAGATACGCAGTATTTT	CRVGTDTQYF	TRBJ2-3	TRBV20-1	-	-
TGCGCCAGCAGCCAAGTATACCCAGTCTCCTACGAGCAGTACTTC	CASSQVYPVSYEQYF	TRBJ2-7	TRBV4-3	-	-
TGTGCCAGCAGCAGGACTAGCGGGAGACGGGGCACAGATACGCAGTATTTT	CASSRTSGRRGTDTQYF	TRBJ2-3	TRBV7-9	-	TRBD2
TGTGCCAGCAGCTTAGATGATCCTGACAGGGCAGTTACGTTCTTC	CASSLDDPDRAVTFF	TRBJ2-1	TRBV11-3	-	TRBD1
TGTGCCAGCAGCTTAGGTTTGGGGGGGCTGAAGACCTACGAGCAGTACTTC	CASSLGLGGLKTYEQYF	TRBJ2-7	TRBV13	-	-
TGTGCCAGCAGTTCCCTGGCCGGGACAGGGGTTCCTAACTATGGCTACACCTTC	CASSSLAGTGVPNYGYTF	TRBJ1-2	TRBV28	-	TRBD1
TGTGCCAGCAGTTTGGGACAGGGGTTTCGGACCGGCTACACCTTC	CASSLGQGFRTGYTF	TRBJ1-2	TRBV6-5	medium-sized	TRBD1
TGCGCCAGCAGCTTGGGTCGGACTAGCGGGGTCGACTACTACAATGAGCAGTTCTTC	CASSLGRTSGVDYYNEQFF	TRBJ2-1	TRBV5-1	few	TRBD2
TGTGCCAGCAGCTCGACAGGGCCCTACGAGCAGTACTTC	CASSSTGPYEQYF	TRBJ2-7	TRBV7-8	few	TRBD1
TGTGCTAGTGGTTTGCCACGGACAGGGGGGTTGTACCAAGAGACCCAGTACTTC	CASGLPRTGGLYQETQYF	TRBJ2-5	TRBV12-5	-	TRBD1
TGTGCCAGTAGTACAGGGGGCTCAGGCGAAAAACTGTTTTTT	CASSTGGSGEKLFF	TRBJ1-4	TRBV19	-	TRBD1
TGTGCCAGCAGCTTCGGGGGCTCTGGAAACACCATATATTTT	CASSFGGSGNTIYF	TRBJ1-3	TRBV9	once	-
TGTGCCAGTAGTCTACTCGGACACCCTAATAGCAATCAGCCCCAGCATTTT	CASSLLGHPNSNQPQHF	TRBJ1-5	TRBV19	-	-
TGTGCCAGCAGCGAAACTCAGGGCACCGGGGAGCTGTTTTTT	CASSETQGTGELFF	TRBJ2-2	TRBV11-2	-	-
TGCGCCAGCAGTCATACAGGAGCCCTCGAGCAGTACTTC	CASSHTGALEQYF	TRBJ2-7	TRBV23-1	-	-
TGTGCCAGCAGTTACGGGGGACAGCACAATGAGCAGTTCTTC	CASSYGGQHNEQFF	TRBJ2-1	TRBV6-6	-	TRBD1
TGTGCCAGCGGGACAGGAATAAAAAATGAGCAGTTCTTC	CASGTGIKNEQFF	TRBJ2-1	TRBV6-5	-	TRBD1
TGTGCCACCCTAGCGGGAGGGACCTACAATGAGCAGTTCTTC	CATLAGGTYNEQFF	TRBJ2-1	TRBV7-9	-	TRBD2
TGTGCCACAAAGCCGGGACAGGGATATCAGCCCCAGCATTTT	CATKPGQGYQPQHF	TRBJ1-5	TRBV19	-	TRBD1
TGTGCCAGCAGCTTAGATATGACTCCCCGGGCAGATACGCAGTATTTT	CASSLDMTPRADTQYF	TRBJ2-3	TRBV7-2	-	-
TGCGCCAGCAGTCGCGAGGGAGGCGAGCAGTACTTC	CASSREGGEQYF	TRBJ2-7	TRBV5-1	once	-
TGTGCCAGCAGCGGCGGACTAGCGGGTTACTACTCCTACGAGCAGTACTTC	CASSGGLAGYYSYEQYF	TRBJ2-7	TRBV5-6	-	TRBD2
TGTGCCACCAGCAGAGATAAGGGGACAGGTTGGAATGAGCAGTTCTTC	CATSRDKGTGWNEQFF	TRBJ2-1	TRBV15	-	TRBD1
TGTGCCATCAGGGGGGGCGGGGGGACAGATACGCAGTATTTT	CAIRGGGGTDTQYF	TRBJ2-3	TRBV10-3	-	TRBD2
TGCGCCAGCAGTTGGGGACAGCCCGGAAACACCATATATTTT	CASSWGQPGNTIYF	TRBJ1-3	TRBV5-1	-	TRBD1
TGTGCCAGCAGCTTAGCGCGGGAGATCAACAATGAGCAGTTCTTC	CASSLAREINNEQFF	TRBJ2-1	TRBV7-9	-	TRBD2
TGCGCCAGCAGCCAGCAAGCGGGAGAGAACTACGAGCAGTACTTC	CASSQQAGENYEQYF	TRBJ2-7	TRBV4-1	-	TRBD2
TGTGCCAGCAGCAAATACAGGATTGGTGATCAGCCCCAGCATTTT	CASSKYRIGDQPQHF	TRBJ1-5	TRBV7-8	-	-
TGTGCCAGCAGCTGGAGAGGGGGCACTGAAGCTTTCTTT	CASSWRGGTEAFF	TRBJ1-1	TRBV25-1	-	-
TGTGCCAGCAGTTTTGACACCACCTACGAGCAGTACTTC	CASSFDTTYEQYF	TRBJ2-7	TRBV7-9	few	-
TGTGCCAGCAGCCGAGGACAGGGGCGGGGCGAGCAGTACTTC	CASSRGQGRGEQYF	TRBJ2-7	TRBV13	once	TRBD1
TGCGCCAGCAGCCAGGCACAGGACACTGAAGCTTTCTTT	CASSQAQDTEAFF	TRBJ1-1	TRBV4-3	-	-
TGTGCCAGCAGCCCAAGCGGGAGGGCCCCCGGGGAGCTGTTTTTT	CASSPSGRAPGELFF	TRBJ2-2	TRBV5-4	few	TRBD2
TGTGCCAGCAGCTTAGGGGGACTAGCGGAATACGAGCAGTACTTC	CASSLGGLAEYEQYF	TRBJ2-7	TRBV7-9	few	TRBD2
TGTTCCAGCAGCTTAGAAGGGACAGTTTACCGCATGAACACTGAAGCTTTCTTT	CSSSLEGTVYRMNTEAFF	TRBJ1-1	TRBV7-9	-	TRBD1
TGTGCCAGTAGTATAAGCGTCAACTATGGCTACACCTTC	CASSISVNYGYTF	TRBJ1-2	TRBV19	once	-